A selection of T cell receptor beta chains follows, all from one sample in a study of blood T cell repertoires in COVID-19. The protocol was immunoSEQ multiplex PCR, while the TCRdb copy is restricted to in-frame clones and leaves out a portion. The sample shows roughly 190,000 clones, approximately 84% of them seen only once. Material for sequencing was PBMCs or T cells enriched from blood (not recorded which). These receptors were taken from a woman between 25 and 40 years old who had recovered from COVID-19. The CDR3 runs from the conserved cysteine through the conserved F or W. A D gene is named only where the DNA matches it firmly.

v_gene: TRBV9
d_gene: NA
CDR3aa: CASSVGLAADTQYF

v_gene: TRBV6-5
d_gene: TRBD1
CDR3aa: CASSYRDRGSYEQYF

v_gene: TRBV7-3
d_gene: TRBD1
CDR3aa: CASSLTDRGKAFF

v_gene: TRBV28
d_gene: TRBD1
CDR3aa: CASSSPRDRGRGYTF

v_gene: TRBV7-6
d_gene: NA
CDR3aa: CASSFIRSTLGQETQYF

v_gene: TRBV2
d_gene: TRBD1
CDR3aa: CASSKGTGGDSGYEQYF

v_gene: TRBV7-9
d_gene: NA
CDR3aa: CASSRDRQAMNTEAFF

v_gene: TRBV28
d_gene: NA
CDR3aa: CASSLRRPRQGMNTEAFF

v_gene: TRBV30
d_gene: TRBD1
CDR3aa: CAWRSGGTVGYTF

v_gene: TRBV10-3
d_gene: TRBD1
CDR3aa: CAISGDRADGELFF

v_gene: TRBV6-5
d_gene: TRBD1
CDR3aa: CASIPGAGQVYGYTF

v_gene: TRBV5-5
d_gene: TRBD1
CDR3aa: CASSFAGQGVYEQYF

v_gene: TRBV7-6
d_gene: NA
CDR3aa: CASSLDRGSGEAFF

v_gene: TRBV18
d_gene: TRBD2
CDR3aa: CASSQLAASGKYADTQYF

v_gene: TRBV19
d_gene: TRBD2
CDR3aa: CASSYSGGTLSYNEQFF

v_gene: TRBV18
d_gene: NA
CDR3aa: CASSPPTEPYGYTF

v_gene: TRBV27
d_gene: NA
CDR3aa: CASSAGLGNTIYF

v_gene: TRBV5-6
d_gene: NA
CDR3aa: CASSLDSNYGYTF

v_gene: TRBV2
d_gene: TRBD2
CDR3aa: CASRERLARVPDTQYF

v_gene: TRBV5-4
d_gene: TRBD2
CDR3aa: CASSFPRPGLAGSYEQYF

v_gene: TRBV5-1
d_gene: TRBD1
CDR3aa: CASSGQALSYEQYF

v_gene: TRBV4-2
d_gene: NA
CDR3aa: CASSSPVVLEDGYTF

v_gene: TRBV27
d_gene: NA
CDR3aa: CASTRLDITNYGYTF

v_gene: TRBV27
d_gene: TRBD1
CDR3aa: CASTRGQGVYGYTF

v_gene: TRBV11-2
d_gene: NA
CDR3aa: CASSFTTVNTEAFF

v_gene: TRBV5-1
d_gene: NA
CDR3aa: CASSFQDETQYF

v_gene: TRBV24-1
d_gene: NA
CDR3aa: CATSDSLQGLGPDTQYF

v_gene: TRBV7-7
d_gene: TRBD2
CDR3aa: CASSAGLAGNNEQFF

v_gene: TRBV11-2
d_gene: NA
CDR3aa: CASSWREGGNEQFF

v_gene: TRBV19
d_gene: NA
CDR3aa: CASSERVGFEQYF

v_gene: TRBV7-2
d_gene: TRBD1
CDR3aa: CASSLEAGTGRGYTF

v_gene: TRBV29-1
d_gene: NA
CDR3aa: CSVEEGGYSNEQFF

v_gene: TRBV4-1
d_gene: NA
CDR3aa: CASSLLPGIEQFF

v_gene: TRBV11-3
d_gene: TRBD1
CDR3aa: CASSSRGETQYF

v_gene: TRBV27
d_gene: TRBD2
CDR3aa: CASSLPGGQDNEQFF

v_gene: TRBV19
d_gene: NA
CDR3aa: CASSIAPPPSGIYEQYF

v_gene: TRBV19
d_gene: NA
CDR3aa: CASSPRDYSGNTIYF

v_gene: TRBV6-2/TRBV6-3
d_gene: NA
CDR3aa: CASSPQDYPNTGELFF

v_gene: TRBV10-3
d_gene: NA
CDR3aa: CAITPRGRNTEAFF

v_gene: TRBV9
d_gene: TRBD1
CDR3aa: CASSGYRGRDTEAFF

v_gene: TRBV4-1
d_gene: NA
CDR3aa: CASSQELNRNSPLHF

v_gene: TRBV10-3
d_gene: TRBD2
CDR3aa: CAISAGTSVNNEQFF

v_gene: TRBV2
d_gene: TRBD2
CDR3aa: CASSEPGLNSYNEQFF

v_gene: TRBV30
d_gene: NA
CDR3aa: CAWSPPGRPQHF

v_gene: TRBV28
d_gene: TRBD1
CDR3aa: CASTGPTRGGPKNIQYF

v_gene: TRBV6-5
d_gene: NA
CDR3aa: CASNEGMNTEAFF

v_gene: TRBV7-2
d_gene: NA
CDR3aa: CASSLEPGDYGYTF

v_gene: TRBV2
d_gene: TRBD1
CDR3aa: CASSERTGGQPQHF

v_gene: TRBV20-1
d_gene: NA
CDR3aa: CSGHVNVAFF

v_gene: TRBV11-2
d_gene: NA
CDR3aa: CASSAGNPGNTIYF

v_gene: TRBV27
d_gene: TRBD2
CDR3aa: CATGLADGVGEQYF

v_gene: TRBV2
d_gene: TRBD2
CDR3aa: CASSKPGLAGHSYNEQFF

v_gene: TRBV6-2/TRBV6-3
d_gene: NA
CDR3aa: CASSPLRDTQYF

v_gene: TRBV12-5
d_gene: NA
CDR3aa: CASAPRGWSDTGELFF

v_gene: TRBV2
d_gene: NA
CDR3aa: CASRRGGQSYEQYF

v_gene: TRBV3-1/TRBV3-2
d_gene: TRBD2
CDR3aa: CASSQDPAGVGEQFF

v_gene: TRBV28
d_gene: NA
CDR3aa: CASTPDSPGNQPQHF

v_gene: TRBV27
d_gene: TRBD1
CDR3aa: CASSTRDRGANYGYTF

v_gene: TRBV5-6
d_gene: NA
CDR3aa: CASSLVGTTTNEKLFF